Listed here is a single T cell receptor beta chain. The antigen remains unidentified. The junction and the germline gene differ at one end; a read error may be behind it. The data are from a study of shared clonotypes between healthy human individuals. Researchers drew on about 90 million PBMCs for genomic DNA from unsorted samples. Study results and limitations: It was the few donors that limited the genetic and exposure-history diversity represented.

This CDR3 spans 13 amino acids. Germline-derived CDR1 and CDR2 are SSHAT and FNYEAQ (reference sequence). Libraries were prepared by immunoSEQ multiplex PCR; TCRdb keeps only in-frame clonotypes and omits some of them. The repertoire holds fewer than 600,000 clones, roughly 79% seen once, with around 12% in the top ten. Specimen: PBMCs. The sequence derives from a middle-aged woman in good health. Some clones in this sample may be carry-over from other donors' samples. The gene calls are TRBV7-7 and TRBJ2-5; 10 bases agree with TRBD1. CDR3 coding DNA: TGTGCTAGCAGCTCGACAGGGGGCGAGACCCAGTACTTC. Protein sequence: CASSSTGGETQYF. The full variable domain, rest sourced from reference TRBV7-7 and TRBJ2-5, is GAGVSQSPRYKVTKRGQDVTLRCDPISSHATLYWYQQALGQGPEFLTYFNYEAQPDKSGLPSDRFSAERPEGSISTLTIQRTEQRDSAMYRCASSSTGGETQYFGPGTRLLVL.